This TCR beta chain was observed in a study of blood T cell repertoires in COVID-19 (dated by TCRdb to the early 2020s). Describing the broader study: The collaborator samples originated in the United States, Italy and Spain and spanned the acute and convalescent phases of COVID-19. Where available, HLA class I and class II types were taken from metadata supplied by the sample provider and were not determined by assay-based typing. The material from the prospective study consisted of cDNA or gDNA derived from T cells, B-cell-depleted T cells, or PBMCs. The samples were drawn from the first 160 participants of the ongoing ImmuneRACE study and from about 1,200 subjects provided by 6 global collaborators. Sample metadata almost always included a de-identified subject ID, COVID-19 status, age in years and sex. Subjects who had been exposed to COVID-19, were actively infected with it, or had recovered from it provided the deeply sampled blood TCRbeta repertoires that made up the dataset. The repertoires were released in a freely available public database meant as a resource for research on the immune response to SARS-CoV-2. Here is what the overall study found, with its caveats: Clinical and demographic metadata were provided uncurated, with the amount varying by source and participant.

TCRbeta CDR3 regions were amplified from genomic DNA by means of the immunoSEQ Assay, a bias-controlled multiplex PCR. For the original study's pipeline: Within the assay, amplification of reference gene primers was used to estimate how many nucleated cells each sample contained. Sequence reads were collapsed and filtered to measure the absolute abundance of every unique TCRbeta CDR3 rearrangement. Productive Simpson clonality was computed per sample as the square root of Simpson's diversity index over productive rearrangements. TCRdb holds this immuneACCESS table with in-frame rearrangements only. Some clones are missing; in checked studies, unresolved V genes explain under half, and the rest has no known cause. That table supplies the V and J calls and clone size; D and trimming were determined from the DNA. The table for this sample lists more than 95,000 clones; roughly 87% of them were counted only once. Of the sample, 6.2% is held by the ten largest clones.

Whole blood was collected in K2EDTA tubes by collaborating institutions according to the institutions' own protocols. For TCRbeta analysis, collaborator samples were shipped as frozen whole blood, as isolated PBMCs, or as DNA extracted from either sample type. Comment on this clone: Its recognized antigen is unknown. Base-call qualities are not available, and no considerably larger clone is one nucleotide away.

The TCR originated in a human donor in a cohort sampled during active COVID-19. The sample was peripheral blood.

Here the CDR3 is given as CASSEWGSGRVTGELFF. The DNA reads as follows: TGTGCCAGCAGTGAATGGGGTAGCGGGAGGGTAACCGGGGAGCTGTTTTTT. The rearrangement combines TRBV6-1 with TRBJ2-2; 11 junctional bases match TRBD2. The CDR3 has 17 amino acids, counting the end cysteine and phenylalanine. Solely the CDR3 DNA is kept, with 51 bases framed from the first base. Trimmed from V: 2 bases; trimmed from J: 5 bases; junction bases lacking a gene match: 7. The germline V gene supplies CDR1 MNHNS and CDR2 SASEGT.